The rows below give T cell receptor beta chains drawn from one sample of a study of tumor T cells in aggressive B-cell lymphoma. Produced via immunoSEQ multiplex PCR; TCRdb's table is partial and in-frame only. Of about 7,900 clones listed, about 83% are singletons. The specimen was tumor tissue. All receptors derive from an adult with diffuse large B cell lymphoma. The CDR3 runs from the conserved cysteine through the conserved F or W. The D gene is left open where the match is weak. The listing skips clone size in some rows; elsewhere it reads once, few, many or a size class.

d_call	clone_size	v_call	j_call	cdr3_nt	cdr3_aa
-	-	TRBV5-1	TRBJ2-3	TGCGCCAGCAGCTCTGAGGGCCGCACAGATACGCAGTATTTT	CASSSEGRTDTQYF
TRBD1	-	TRBV5-1	TRBJ2-7	TGCGCCAGCAGCTTAAGACAGGGGGTCTCCTACGAGCAGTACTTC	CASSLRQGVSYEQYF
TRBD1	-	TRBV19	TRBJ1-1	TGTGCCAGTAGTATTGGCCAGGGGGCTGGCGCTTTCTTT	CASSIGQGAGAFF
-	-	TRBV7-9	TRBJ2-2	TGTGCCAGCAGCTTCTCCACCGGGGAGCTGTTTTTT	CASSFSTGELFF
TRBD1	-	TRBV7-2	TRBJ2-5	TGTGCCAGCAGCTTGACAGGGGGAGAGACCCAGTACTTC	CASSLTGGETQYF
-	-	TRBV9	TRBJ2-3	TGTGCCAGCAGCGCTGATTCCCAAACAGGGGATACGCAGTATTTT	CASSADSQTGDTQYF
TRBD1	-	TRBV18	TRBJ2-7	TGTGCCAGCTCACTCGGACAGGGTAACTACGAGCAGTACTTC	CASSLGQGNYEQYF
TRBD1	once	TRBV28	TRBJ1-1	TGTGCCAGCAGCTTACAGGGGGTCGAGGCTTTCTTT	CASSLQGVEAFF
TRBD1	-	TRBV5-8	TRBJ1-4	TGTGCCAGCAGCCGAGGACAGGGACTAGCGGGAGGTAAAAAACTGTTTTTT	CASSRGQGLAGGKKLFF
-	-	TRBV2	TRBJ2-1	TGTGCCAGCAGTGAAGCGTGGCAGGGGAAAGACAATGAGCAGTTCTTC	CASSEAWQGKDNEQFF
-	-	TRBV4-1	TRBJ1-2	TGCGCCAGCAGCCAAAGAGCGGGGGGCGGCGGCTACACCTTC	CASSQRAGGGGYTF
TRBD2	-	TRBV7-3	TRBJ2-1	TGTGCCAGCAGCCCATATCTAGCGGGAGGGCACAATGAGCAGTTCTTC	CASSPYLAGGHNEQFF
-	-	TRBV19	TRBJ2-7	TGTGCCAGTAGTATTGAGTACGAGCAGTACTTC	CASSIEYEQYF
TRBD1	-	TRBV29-1	TRBJ2-2	TGCAGCGTTGAAAGGGGGCCCACCGGGGAGTTGTTTTTT	CSVERGPTGELFF
-	few	TRBV9	TRBJ2-7	TGTGCCAGCAGCTCGCAGACCTACGAGCAGTACTTC	CASSSQTYEQYF
TRBD2	-	TRBV14	TRBJ2-3	TGTGCCAGCAGCCAAGCCCTAGCGGGAGCGTTTAGGCCAGATACGCAGTATTTT	CASSQALAGAFRPDTQYF
TRBD1	-	TRBV19	TRBJ2-4	TGTGCCAGTAGTTCTGGACAGGGGGGCAAAAACATTCAGTACTTC	CASSSGQGGKNIQYF
TRBD2	few	TRBV7-8	TRBJ2-7	TGTGCCAGCAGCGGGATCGGCGGGGGGGCCTACGAGCAGTACTTC	CASSGIGGGAYEQYF
-	-	TRBV5-5	TRBJ1-1	TGTGCCAGCAGCTTATCATCTCAGGGGTCATACACTGAAGCTTTCTTT	CASSLSSQGSYTEAFF
-	-	TRBV7-9	TRBJ1-5	TGTGCCAGCAGCCATTTACCCAGAGGGAAGAGCAATCAGCCCCAGCATTTT	CASSHLPRGKSNQPQHF